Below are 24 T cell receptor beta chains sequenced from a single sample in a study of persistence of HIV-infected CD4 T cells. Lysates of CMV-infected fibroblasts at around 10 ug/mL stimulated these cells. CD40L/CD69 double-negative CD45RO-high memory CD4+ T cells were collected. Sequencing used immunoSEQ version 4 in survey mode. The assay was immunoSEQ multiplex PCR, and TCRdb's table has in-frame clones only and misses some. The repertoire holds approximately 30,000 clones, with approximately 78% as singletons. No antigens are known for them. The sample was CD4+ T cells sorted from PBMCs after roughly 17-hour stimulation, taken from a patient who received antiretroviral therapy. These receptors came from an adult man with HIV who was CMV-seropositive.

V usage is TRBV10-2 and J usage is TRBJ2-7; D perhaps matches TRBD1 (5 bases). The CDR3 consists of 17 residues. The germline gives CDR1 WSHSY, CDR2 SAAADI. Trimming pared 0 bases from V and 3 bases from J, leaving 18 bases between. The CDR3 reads CASSESWLQVPYYEQYF. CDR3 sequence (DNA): TGCGCCAGCAGTGAGTCGTGGCTACAGGTTCCTTACTACGAGCAGTACTTC.

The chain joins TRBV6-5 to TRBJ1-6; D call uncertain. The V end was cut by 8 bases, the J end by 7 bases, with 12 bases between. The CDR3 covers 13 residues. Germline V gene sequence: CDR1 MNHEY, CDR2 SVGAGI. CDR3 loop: CASRPGWNSPLHF. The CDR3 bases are TGTGCCAGCCGACCCGGGTGGAATTCACCCCTCCACTTT.

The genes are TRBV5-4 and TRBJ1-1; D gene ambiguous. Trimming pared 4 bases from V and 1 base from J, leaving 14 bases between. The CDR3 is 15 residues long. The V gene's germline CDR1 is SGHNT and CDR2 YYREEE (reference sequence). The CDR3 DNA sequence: TGTGCCAGCAGCCCCAGTCGTCACCAGAACACTGAAGCTTTCTTT. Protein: CASSPSRHQNTEAFF.

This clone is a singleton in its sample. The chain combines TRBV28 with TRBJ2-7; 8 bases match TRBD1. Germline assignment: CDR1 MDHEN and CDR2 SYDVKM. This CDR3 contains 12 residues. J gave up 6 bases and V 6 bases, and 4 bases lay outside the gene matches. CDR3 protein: CASRDRVREQYF. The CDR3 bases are TGTGCCAGCAGGGACAGGGTCCGCGAGCAGTACTTC.

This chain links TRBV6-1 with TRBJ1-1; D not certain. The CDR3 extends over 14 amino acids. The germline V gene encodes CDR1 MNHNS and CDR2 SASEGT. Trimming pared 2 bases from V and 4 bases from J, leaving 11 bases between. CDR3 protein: CASSESVLGTEAFF. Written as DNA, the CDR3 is TGTGCCAGCAGTGAATCTGTGTTGGGCACTGAAGCTTTCTTT.

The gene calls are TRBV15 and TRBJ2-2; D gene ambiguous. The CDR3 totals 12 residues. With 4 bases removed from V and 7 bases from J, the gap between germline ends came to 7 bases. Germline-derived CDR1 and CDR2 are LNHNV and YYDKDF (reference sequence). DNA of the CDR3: TGTGCCACCAGCACCGTGGGCGGGGAGCTGTTTTTT. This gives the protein CATSTVGGELFF.

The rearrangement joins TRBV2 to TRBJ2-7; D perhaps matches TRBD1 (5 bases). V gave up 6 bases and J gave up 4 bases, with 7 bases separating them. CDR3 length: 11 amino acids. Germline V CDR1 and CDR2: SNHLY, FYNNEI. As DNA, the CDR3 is TGTGCCAGCAGGAAGGGGTACGAGCAGTACTTC. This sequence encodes CASRKGYEQYF.

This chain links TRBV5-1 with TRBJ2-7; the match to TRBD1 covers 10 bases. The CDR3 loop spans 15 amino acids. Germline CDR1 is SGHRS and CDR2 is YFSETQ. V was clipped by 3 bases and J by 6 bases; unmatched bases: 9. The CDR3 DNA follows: TGCGCCAGCAGCTCTGGGACAGGGGCCCCCCTCGAGCAGTACTTC. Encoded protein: CASSSGTGAPLEQYF.

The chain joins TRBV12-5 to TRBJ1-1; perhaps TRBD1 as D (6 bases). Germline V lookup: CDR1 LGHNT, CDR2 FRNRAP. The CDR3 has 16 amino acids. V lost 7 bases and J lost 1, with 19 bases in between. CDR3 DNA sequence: TGTGCTAGTGCCCGTGGAGGAAACAGGGAGAACACTGAAGCTTTCTTT. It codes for CASARGGNRENTEAFF.

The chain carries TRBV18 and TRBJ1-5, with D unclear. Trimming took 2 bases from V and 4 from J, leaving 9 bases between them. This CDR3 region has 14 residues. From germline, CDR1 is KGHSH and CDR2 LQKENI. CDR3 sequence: CASSPAAANQPQHF. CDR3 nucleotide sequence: TGTGCCAGCTCACCAGCCGCAGCTAATCAGCCCCAGCATTTT.

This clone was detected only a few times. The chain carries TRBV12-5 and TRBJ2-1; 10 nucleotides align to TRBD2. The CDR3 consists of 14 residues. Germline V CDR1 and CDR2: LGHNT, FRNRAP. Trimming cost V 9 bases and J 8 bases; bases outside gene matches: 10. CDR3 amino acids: CASRSGGLSYEQFF. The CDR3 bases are TGTGCTAGCCGTAGCGGGGGGTTGTCATATGAGCAGTTCTTC.

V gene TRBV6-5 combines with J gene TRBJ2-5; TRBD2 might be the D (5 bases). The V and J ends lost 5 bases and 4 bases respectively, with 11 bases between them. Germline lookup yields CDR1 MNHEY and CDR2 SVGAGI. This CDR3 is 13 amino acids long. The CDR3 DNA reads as TGTGCCAGCAGTCGTAACCGGGGAGAGACCCAGTACTTC. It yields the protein CASSRNRGETQYF.

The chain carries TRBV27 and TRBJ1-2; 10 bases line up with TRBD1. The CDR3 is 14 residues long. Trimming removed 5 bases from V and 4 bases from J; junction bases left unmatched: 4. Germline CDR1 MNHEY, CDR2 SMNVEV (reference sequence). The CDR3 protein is CASSPTGGAYGYTF. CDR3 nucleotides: TGTGCCAGCAGTCCGACAGGGGGCGCCTATGGCTACACCTTC.

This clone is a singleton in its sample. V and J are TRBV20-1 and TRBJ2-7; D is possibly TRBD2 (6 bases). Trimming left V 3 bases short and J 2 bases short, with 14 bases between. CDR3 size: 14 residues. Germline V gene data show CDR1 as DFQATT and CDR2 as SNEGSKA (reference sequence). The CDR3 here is CSASGNLATYEQYF. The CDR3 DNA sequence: TGCAGTGCTAGTGGTAATCTAGCGACCTACGAGCAGTACTTC.

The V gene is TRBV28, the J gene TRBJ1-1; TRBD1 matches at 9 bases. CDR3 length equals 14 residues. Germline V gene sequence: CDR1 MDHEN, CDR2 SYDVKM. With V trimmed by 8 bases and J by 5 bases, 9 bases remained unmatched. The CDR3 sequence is CASDGRDRDTEAFF. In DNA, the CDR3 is TGTGCCAGCGACGGACGGGACAGGGATACTGAAGCTTTCTTT.

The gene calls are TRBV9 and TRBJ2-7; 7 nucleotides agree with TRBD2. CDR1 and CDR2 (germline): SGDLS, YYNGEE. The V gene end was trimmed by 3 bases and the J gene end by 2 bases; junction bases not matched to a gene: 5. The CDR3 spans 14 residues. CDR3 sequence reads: CASSERDLPYEQYF. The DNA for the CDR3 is TGTGCCAGCAGCGAGCGGGACCTCCCCTACGAGCAGTACTTC.

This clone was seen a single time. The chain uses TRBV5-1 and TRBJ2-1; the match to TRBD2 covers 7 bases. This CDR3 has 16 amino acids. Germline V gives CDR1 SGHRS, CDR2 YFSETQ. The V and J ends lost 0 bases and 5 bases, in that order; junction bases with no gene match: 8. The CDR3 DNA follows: TGCGCCAGCAGCTTGGCCAGTAGCGGGTTTCACAATGAGCAGTTCTTC. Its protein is CASSLASSGFHNEQFF.

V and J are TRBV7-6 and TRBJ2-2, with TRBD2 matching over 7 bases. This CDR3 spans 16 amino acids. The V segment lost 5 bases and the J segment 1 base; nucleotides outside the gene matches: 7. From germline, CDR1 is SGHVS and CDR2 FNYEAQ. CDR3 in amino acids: CASSRRGRENTGELFF. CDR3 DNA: TGTGCCAGCAGCCGACGTGGGAGGGAGAACACCGGGGAGCTGTTTTTT.

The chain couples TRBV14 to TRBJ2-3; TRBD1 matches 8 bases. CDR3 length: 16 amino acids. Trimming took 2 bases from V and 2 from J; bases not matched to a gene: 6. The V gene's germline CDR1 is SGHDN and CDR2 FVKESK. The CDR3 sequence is CASSQTSGQVTDTQYF. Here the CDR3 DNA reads TGTGCCAGCAGCCAAACTTCGGGACAGGTCACAGATACGCAGTATTTT.

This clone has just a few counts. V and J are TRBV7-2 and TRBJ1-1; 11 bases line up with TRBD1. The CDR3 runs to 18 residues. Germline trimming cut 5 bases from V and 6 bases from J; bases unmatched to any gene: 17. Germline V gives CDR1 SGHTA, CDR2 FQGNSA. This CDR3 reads CASSPTPRTGGERAEAFF. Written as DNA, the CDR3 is TGTGCCAGCAGCCCAACACCCCGGACAGGGGGCGAGCGGGCTGAAGCTTTCTTT.

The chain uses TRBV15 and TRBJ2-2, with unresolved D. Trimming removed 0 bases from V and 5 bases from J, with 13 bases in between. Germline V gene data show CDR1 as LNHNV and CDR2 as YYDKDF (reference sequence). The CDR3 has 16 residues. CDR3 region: CATSRDAPGQTGELFF. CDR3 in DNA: TGTGCCACCAGCAGAGATGCACCTGGGCAGACCGGGGAGCTGTTTTTT.

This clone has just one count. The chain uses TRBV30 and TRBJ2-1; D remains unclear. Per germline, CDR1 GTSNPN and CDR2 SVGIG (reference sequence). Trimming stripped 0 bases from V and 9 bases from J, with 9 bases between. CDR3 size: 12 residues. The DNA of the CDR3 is TGTGCCTGGAGTGTACTACGCGGTGAGCAGTTCTTC. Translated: CAWSVLRGEQFF.

The CDR3 nucleotides read TGTGCCAGCAGCGTACAGGTACCCAATCAGCCCCAGCATTTT. It specifies CASSVQVPNQPQHF. The chain couples TRBV6-5 to TRBJ1-5; D perhaps matches TRBD1 (5 bases). The CDR3 covers 14 residues. V shed 6 bases and J shed 3 bases, with 12 bases lying between them. CDR1 and CDR2 from the germline V gene are MNHEY and SVGAGI.

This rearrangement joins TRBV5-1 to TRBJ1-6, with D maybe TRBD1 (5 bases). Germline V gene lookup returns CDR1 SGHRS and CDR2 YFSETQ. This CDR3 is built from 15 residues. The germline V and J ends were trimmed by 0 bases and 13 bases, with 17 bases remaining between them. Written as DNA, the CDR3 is TGCGCCAGCAGCTTGGGCATAGGGGTACTTATCCCCCTCCACTTT. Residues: CASSLGIGVLIPLHF.